This TCR beta chain was identified during a study of T cell changes during pregnancy in multiple sclerosis. Germline CDR1 SGHTA, CDR2 FQGNSA. The CDR3 loop spans 12 amino acids. Trimming removed 0 bases at V and 9 bases at J, with 6 bases between. The repertoire was sequenced with immunoSEQ multiplex PCR; TCRdb's copy has only in-frame clones and lacks some. The sample has 50,000 or so clones, just over 90% seen once; the top ten hold about 0.37%. The receptor's source is a female donor with multiple sclerosis, enrolled in a pregnancy study. J is TRBJ2-1 and V is TRBV7-2, with unresolved D. Sequences were derived from CD4+ T cells from peripheral blood mononuclear cells, sampled before pregnancy. The CDR3 DNA reads TGTGCCAGCAGCTTAGCGCGTATTGAGCAGTTCTTC. Translating it yields CASSLARIEQFF.